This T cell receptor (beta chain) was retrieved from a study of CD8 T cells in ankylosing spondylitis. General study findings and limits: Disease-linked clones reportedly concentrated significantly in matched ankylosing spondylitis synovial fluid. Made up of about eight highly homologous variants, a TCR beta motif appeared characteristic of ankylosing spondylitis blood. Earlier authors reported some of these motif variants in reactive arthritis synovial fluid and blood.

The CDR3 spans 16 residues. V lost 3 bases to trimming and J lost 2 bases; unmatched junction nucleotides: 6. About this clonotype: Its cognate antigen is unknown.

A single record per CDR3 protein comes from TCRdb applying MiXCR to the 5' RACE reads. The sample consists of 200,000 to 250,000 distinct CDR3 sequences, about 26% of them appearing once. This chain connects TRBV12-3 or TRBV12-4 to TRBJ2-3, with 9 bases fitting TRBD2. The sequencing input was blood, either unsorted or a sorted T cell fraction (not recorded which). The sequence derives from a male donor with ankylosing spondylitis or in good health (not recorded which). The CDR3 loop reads CASSLGSGRLTDTQYF. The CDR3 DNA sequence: TGTGCCAGCAGTTTGGGTAGCGGGAGACTCACAGATACGCAGTATTTT.